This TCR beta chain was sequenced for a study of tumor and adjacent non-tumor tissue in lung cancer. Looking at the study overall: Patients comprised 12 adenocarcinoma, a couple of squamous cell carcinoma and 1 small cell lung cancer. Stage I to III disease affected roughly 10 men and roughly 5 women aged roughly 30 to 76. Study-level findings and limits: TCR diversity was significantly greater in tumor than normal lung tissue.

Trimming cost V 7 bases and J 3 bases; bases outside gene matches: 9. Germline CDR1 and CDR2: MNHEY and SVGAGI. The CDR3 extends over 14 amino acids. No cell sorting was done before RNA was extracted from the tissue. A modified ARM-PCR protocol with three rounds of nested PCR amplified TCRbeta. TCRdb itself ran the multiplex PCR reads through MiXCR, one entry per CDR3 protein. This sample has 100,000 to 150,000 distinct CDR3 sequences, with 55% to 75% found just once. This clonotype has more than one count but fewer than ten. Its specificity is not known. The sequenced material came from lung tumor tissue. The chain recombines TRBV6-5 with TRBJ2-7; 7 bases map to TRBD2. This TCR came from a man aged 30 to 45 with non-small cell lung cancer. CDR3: CASNPGLDIYEQYF. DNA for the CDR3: TGTGCCAGCAACCCCGGACTAGACATCTACGAGCAGTACTTC.